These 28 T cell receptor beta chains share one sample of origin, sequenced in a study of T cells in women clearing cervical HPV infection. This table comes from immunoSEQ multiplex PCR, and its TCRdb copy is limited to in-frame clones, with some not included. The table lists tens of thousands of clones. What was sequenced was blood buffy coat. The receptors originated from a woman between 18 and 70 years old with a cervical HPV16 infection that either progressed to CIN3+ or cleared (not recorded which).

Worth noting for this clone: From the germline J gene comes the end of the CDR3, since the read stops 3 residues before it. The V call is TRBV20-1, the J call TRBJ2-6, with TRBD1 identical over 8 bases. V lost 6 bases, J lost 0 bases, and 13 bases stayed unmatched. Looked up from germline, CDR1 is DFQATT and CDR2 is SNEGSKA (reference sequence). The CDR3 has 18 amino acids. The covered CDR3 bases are TGCAGTGCCCCACCCCGGACAGGGAGTTCCTCTGGGGCCAACGTC. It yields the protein CSAPPRTGSSSGANV. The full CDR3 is CSAPPRTGSSSGANVLTF.

CDR3 bases read: TGTGCCAGCAGACAGACCCCGGGACAGTCCTACGAG. Amino acid sequence: CASRQTPGQSYE. The whole CDR3 reads CASRQTPGQSYEQYF. The chain links TRBV2 to TRBJ2-7, with 7 bases lining up with TRBD1. The read gets to within 3 residues of the CDR3 end, and the germline J gene fills in the rest. V was pared by 6 bases and J by 1 base, with 9 bases of the junction left unmatched. CDR1 is SNHLY and CDR2 is FYNNEI in the germline V gene. This CDR3 has 15 residues.

Here the CDR3 reads CASSWTPGGGPWDEQFF. CDR3 DNA, as far as it was read: TGCGCCAGCAGCTGGACGCCGGGCGGGGGCCCCTGGGATGAG. The rearrangement links TRBV5-1 to TRBJ2-1; maybe TRBD2 (7 bases). The missing CDR3 end, 3 residues past where the read stops, is filled in from the germline J gene. CDR1 SGHRS and CDR2 YFSETQ come from the germline V gene. CDR3 length: 17 residues. Trimming stripped 3 bases from V and 8 bases from J, with 24 bases between.

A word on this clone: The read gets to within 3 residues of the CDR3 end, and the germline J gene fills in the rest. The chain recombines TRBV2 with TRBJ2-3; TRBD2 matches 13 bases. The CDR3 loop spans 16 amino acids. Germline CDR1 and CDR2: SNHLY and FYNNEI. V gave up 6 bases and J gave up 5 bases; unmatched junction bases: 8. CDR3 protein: CASRKLAGGPIDTQYF. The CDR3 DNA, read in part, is TGTGCCAGCAGAAAACTAGCGGGGGGGCCCATAGATACG.

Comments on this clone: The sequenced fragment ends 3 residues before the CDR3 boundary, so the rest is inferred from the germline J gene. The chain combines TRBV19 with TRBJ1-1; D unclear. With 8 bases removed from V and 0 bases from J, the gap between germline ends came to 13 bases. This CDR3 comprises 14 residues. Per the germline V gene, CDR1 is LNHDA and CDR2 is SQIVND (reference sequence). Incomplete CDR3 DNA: TGTGCCAGTCTTAGATCTACAGTGAACACTGAA. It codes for CASLRSTVNTE. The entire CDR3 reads CASLRSTVNTEAFF.

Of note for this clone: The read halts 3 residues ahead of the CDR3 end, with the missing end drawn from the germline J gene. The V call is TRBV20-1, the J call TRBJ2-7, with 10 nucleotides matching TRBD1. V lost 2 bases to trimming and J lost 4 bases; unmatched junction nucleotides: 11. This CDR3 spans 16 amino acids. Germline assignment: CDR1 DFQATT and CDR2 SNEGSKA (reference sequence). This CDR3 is CSARPPGTGDSYEQYF. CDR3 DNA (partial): TGCAGTGCTAGACCGCCCGGGACAGGGGATTCTTACGAG.

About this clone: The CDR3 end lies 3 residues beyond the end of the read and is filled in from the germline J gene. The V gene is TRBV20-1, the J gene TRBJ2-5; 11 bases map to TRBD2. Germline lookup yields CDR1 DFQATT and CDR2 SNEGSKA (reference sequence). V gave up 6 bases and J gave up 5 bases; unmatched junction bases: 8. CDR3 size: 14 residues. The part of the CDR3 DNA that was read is TGCAGTGCAGATATAGCGGGGGGGCAGGAGACC. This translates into CSADIAGGQET. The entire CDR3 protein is CSADIAGGQETQYF.

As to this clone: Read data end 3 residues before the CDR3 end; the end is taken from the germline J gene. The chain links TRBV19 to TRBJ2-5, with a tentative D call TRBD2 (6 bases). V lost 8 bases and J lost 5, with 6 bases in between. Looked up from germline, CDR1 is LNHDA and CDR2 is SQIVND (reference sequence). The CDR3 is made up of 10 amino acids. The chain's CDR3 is CASGGETQYF. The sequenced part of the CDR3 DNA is TGTGCCAGTGGAGGGGAGACC.

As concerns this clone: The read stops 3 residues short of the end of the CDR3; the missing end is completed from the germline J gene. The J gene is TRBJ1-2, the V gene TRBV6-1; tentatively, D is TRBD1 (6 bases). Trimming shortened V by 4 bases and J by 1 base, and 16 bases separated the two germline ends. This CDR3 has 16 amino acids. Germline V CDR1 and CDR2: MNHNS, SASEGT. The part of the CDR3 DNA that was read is TGTGCCAGCAGTGGCCAATACAGGGAACTTAACTATGGC. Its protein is CASSGQYRELNYG. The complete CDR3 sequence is CASSGQYRELNYGYTF.

The sequenced part of the CDR3 DNA is TGTGCCAGCAGCGTGGGACTAGCGGGGGAGGATACG. It translates to CASSVGLAGEDT. The whole CDR3 protein reads CASSVGLAGEDTQYF. The rearrangement joins TRBV11-3 to TRBJ2-3; TRBD2 matches 14 bases. Coverage ceases 3 residues before the CDR3 finishes, and the germline J gene fills in the end. The junction had 4 bases not matched to a gene; V was cut back by 5 bases and J by 6 bases. This CDR3 has 15 residues. Germline values: CDR1 SGHNT, CDR2 YENEEA.

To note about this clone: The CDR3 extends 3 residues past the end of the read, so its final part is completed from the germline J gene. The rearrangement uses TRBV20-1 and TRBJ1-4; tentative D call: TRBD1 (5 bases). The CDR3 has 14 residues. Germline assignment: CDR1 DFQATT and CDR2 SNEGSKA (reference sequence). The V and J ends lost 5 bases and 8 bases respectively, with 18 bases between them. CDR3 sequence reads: CSAAVQAREEKLFF. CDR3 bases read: TGCAGTGCTGCAGTACAGGCCCGGGAGGAAAAA.

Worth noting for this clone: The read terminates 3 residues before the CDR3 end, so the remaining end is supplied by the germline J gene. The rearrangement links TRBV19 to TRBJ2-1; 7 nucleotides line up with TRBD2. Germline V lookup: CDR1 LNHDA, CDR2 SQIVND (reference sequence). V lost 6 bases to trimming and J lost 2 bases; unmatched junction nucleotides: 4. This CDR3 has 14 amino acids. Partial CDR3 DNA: TGTGCCAGTAGCAGCCGGGGGGCCTACAATGAG. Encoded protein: CASSSRGAYNE. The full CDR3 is CASSSRGAYNEQFF.

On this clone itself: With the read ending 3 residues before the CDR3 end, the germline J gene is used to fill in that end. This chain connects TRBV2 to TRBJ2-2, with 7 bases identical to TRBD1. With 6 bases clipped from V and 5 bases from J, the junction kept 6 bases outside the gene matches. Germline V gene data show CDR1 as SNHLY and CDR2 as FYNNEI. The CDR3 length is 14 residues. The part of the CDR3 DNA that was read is TGTGCCAGCAGGGGGACAGCCGGGACCGGGGAG. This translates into CASRGTAGTGE. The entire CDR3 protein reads CASRGTAGTGELFF.

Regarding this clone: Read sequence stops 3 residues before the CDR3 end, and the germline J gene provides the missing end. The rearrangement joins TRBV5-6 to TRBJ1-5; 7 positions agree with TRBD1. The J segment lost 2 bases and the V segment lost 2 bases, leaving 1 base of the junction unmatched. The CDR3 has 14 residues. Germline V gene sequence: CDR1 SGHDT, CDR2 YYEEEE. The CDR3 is CASSFTGGNQPQHF. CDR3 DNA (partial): TGTGCCAGCAGCTTTACAGGGGGCAATCAGCCC.

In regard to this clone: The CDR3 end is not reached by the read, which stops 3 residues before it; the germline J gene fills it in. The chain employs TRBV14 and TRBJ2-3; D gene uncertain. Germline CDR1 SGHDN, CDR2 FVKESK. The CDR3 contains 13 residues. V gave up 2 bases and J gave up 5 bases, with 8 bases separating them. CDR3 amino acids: CASSQSAVDTQYF. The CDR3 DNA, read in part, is TGTGCCAGCAGCCAATCTGCGGTAGATACG.

The DNA read from the CDR3 is TGTGCCAGCAGTTGGTTCGGGGAAGAGACC. The encoded protein is CASSWFGEET. The whole CDR3 reads CASSWFGEETQYF. The rearrangement joins TRBV12-3 or TRBV12-4 to TRBJ2-5, with D possibly TRBD2 on 5 matching bases. The read ends 3 residues before the CDR3 terminus; that terminus is restored from the germline J gene. Between the trimmed V and J ends, which lost 4 bases and 3 bases, there was a span of 9 bases. CDR3 size: 13 residues.

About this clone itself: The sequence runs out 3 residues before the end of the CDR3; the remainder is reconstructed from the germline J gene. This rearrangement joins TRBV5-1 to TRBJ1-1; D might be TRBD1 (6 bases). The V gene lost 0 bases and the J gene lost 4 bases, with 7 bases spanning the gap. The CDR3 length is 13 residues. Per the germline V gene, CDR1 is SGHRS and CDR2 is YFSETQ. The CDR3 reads CASSLGGGTEAFF. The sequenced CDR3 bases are TGCGCCAGCAGCTTGGGAGGGGGCACTGAA.

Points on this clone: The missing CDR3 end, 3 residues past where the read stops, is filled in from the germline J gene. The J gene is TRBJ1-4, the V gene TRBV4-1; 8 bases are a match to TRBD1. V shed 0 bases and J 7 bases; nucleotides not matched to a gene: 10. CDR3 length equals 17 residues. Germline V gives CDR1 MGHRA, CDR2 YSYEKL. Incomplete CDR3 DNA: TGCGCCAGCAGCCAAGATTCGACAGGGGCTAGGGGTGAAAAA. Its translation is CASSQDSTGARGEK. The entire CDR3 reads CASSQDSTGARGEKLFF.

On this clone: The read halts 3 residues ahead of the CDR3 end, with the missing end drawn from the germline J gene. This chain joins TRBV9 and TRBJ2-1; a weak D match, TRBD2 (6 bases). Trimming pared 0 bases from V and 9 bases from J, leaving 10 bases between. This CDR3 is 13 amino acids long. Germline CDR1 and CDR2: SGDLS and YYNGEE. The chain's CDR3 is CASSVGGGTEQFF. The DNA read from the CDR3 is TGTGCCAGCAGCGTAGGTGGGGGGACTGAG.

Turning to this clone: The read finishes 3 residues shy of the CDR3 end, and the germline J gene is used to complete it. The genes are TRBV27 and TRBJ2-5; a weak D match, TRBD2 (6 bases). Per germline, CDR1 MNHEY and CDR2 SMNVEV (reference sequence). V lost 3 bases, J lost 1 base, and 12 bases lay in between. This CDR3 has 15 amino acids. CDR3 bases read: TGTGCCAGCAGTTTCCTCTCGCGGGGCCAAGAGACC. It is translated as CASSFLSRGQET. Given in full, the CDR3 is CASSFLSRGQETQYF.

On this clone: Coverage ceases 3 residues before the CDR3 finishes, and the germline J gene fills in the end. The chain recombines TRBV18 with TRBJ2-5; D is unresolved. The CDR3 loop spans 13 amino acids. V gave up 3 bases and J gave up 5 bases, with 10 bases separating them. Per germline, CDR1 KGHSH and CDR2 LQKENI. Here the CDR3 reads CASSPATMETQYF. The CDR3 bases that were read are TGTGCCAGCTCACCGGCCACGATGGAGACC.

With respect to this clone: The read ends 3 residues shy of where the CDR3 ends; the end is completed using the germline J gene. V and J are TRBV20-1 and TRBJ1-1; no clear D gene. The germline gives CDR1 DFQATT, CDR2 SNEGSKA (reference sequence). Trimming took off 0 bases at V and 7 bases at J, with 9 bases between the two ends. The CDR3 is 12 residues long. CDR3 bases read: TGCAGTGCTAGAGAGAAGGCCCATGAA. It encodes CSAREKAHE. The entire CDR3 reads CSAREKAHEAFF.

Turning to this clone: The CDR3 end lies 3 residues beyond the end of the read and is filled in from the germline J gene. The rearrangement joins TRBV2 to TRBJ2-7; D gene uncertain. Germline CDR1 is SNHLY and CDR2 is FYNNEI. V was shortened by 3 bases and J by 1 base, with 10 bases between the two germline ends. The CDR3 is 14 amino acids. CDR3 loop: CASSDQEGSYEQYF. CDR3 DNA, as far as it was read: TGTGCCAGCAGTGACCAAGAAGGGTCCTACGAG.

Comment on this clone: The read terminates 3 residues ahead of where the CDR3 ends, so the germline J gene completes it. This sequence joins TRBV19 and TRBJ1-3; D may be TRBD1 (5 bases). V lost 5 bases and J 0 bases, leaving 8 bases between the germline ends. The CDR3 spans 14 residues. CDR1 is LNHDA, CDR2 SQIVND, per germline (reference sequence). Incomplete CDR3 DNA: TGTGCCAGTAGTCGGGGGATCTCTGGAAACACC. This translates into CASSRGISGNT. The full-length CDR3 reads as CASSRGISGNTIYF.

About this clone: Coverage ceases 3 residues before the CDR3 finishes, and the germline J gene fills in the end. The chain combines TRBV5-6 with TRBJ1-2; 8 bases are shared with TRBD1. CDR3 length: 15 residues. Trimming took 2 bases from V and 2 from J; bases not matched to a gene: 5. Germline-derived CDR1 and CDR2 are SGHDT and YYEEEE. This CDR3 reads CASSFPGQGNYGYTF. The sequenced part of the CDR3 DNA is TGTGCCAGCAGCTTTCCCGGACAGGGAAACTATGGC. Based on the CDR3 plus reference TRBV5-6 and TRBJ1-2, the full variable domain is DAGVTQSPTHLIKTRGQQVTLRCSPKSGHDTVSWYQQALGQGPQFIFQYYEEEERQRGNFPDRFSGHQFPNYSSELNVNALLLGDSALYLCASSFPGQGNYGYTFGSGTRLTVV.

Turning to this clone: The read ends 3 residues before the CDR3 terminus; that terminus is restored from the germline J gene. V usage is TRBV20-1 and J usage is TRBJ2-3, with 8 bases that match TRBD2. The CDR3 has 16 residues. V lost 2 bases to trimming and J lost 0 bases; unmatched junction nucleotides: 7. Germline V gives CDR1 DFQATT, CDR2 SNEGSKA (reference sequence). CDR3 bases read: TGCAGTGCTAGATCTAGCGGGTCTTATAGCACAGATACG. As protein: CSARSSGSYSTDT. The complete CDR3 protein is CSARSSGSYSTDTQYF.

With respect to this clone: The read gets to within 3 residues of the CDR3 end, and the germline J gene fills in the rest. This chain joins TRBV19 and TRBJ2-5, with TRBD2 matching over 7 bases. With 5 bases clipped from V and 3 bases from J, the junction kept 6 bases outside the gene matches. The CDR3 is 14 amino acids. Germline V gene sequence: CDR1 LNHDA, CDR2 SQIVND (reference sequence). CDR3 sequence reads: CASSSPSGEETQYF. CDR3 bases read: TGTGCCAGTAGTTCACCTAGCGGAGAAGAGACC.

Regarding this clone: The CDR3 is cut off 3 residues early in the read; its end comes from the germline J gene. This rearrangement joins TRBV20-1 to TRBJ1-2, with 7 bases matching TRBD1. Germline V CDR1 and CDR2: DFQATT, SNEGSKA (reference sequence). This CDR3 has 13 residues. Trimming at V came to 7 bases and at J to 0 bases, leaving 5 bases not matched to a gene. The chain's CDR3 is CSVSQGANYGYTF. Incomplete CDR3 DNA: TGCAGTGTCTCCCAGGGGGCTAACTATGGC.